The 24 T cell receptor beta chains below come from one sample, sequenced in a study of regulatory T cells in long-lasting Graves disease. Described time point: newly diagnosed GD, antithyroid drugs for less than 3 months. Extracted RNA from PBMCs served as the source of the TCR library. The TCR beta library used iRepertoire HTBI primers with Arm-PCR amplification of CDR3. TCRdb re-analysed the multiplex PCR reads in MiXCR, keeping a single row per CDR3 protein. The sample holds about 540,000 distinct CDR3 sequences, about 13% seen once. These data were also filed under a second study, of T cells in Graves' hyperthyroidism and ophthalmopathy.

Source: peripheral blood mononuclear cells (PBMCs), taken at new diagnosis, from a patient treated with antithyroid drugs. These receptors were taken from a man younger than 45 with Graves disease.

This clonotype was seen ten or more times. The chain couples TRBV11-3 to TRBJ2-1; D could derive from TRBD1 or TRBD2 (5 bases each). The germline CDR1 and CDR2 sequences are SGHNT and YENEEA. Trimming left V 5 bases short and J 10 bases short, with 15 bases between. This CDR3 is 13 amino acids long. DNA for the CDR3: TGTGCCAGCAGCCTAAGGGACCCAGGCGAGCAGTTCTTC. Its translation: CASSLRDPGEQFF.

This clonotype was observed a handful of times. The chain carries TRBV20-1 and TRBJ2-3; D gene ambiguous. This CDR3 has 13 amino acids. V lost 0 bases to trimming and J lost 6 bases, with 10 bases between them. Looked up from germline, CDR1 is DFQATT and CDR2 is SNEGSKA (reference sequence). The CDR3 DNA follows: TGCAGTGCTAGAGATCGGGCTAGTGATACGCAGTATTTT. This gives the protein CSARDRASDTQYF.

This clonotype was picked up many times. The rearrangement links TRBV29-1 to TRBJ2-1, with D unclear. Germline assignment: CDR1 SQVTM and CDR2 ANQGSEA. The V end lost 4 bases, the J end lost 1 base, and 8 bases lay between the germline ends. This CDR3 spans 13 amino acids. The CDR3 nucleotides read TGCAGCGTTGCCCGCAGTTCCTACAATGAGCAGTTCTTC. Its protein product is CSVARSSYNEQFF.

This clonotype has ten or more counts. This chain connects TRBV7-9 to TRBJ2-7; D possibly corresponds to TRBD2 (5 bases). V was clipped by 5 bases and J by 5 bases, with 13 bases between them. CDR1 and CDR2 from the germline V gene are SEHNR and FQNEAQ (reference sequence). The CDR3 is 13 residues long. In DNA form, the CDR3 reads TGTGCCAGCAGCCGGGAAGGGCCGGACGAGCAGTACTTC. Its translation: CASSREGPDEQYF.

This clonotype was recorded a few times. This clone may be a read error of a much larger clone one base away. This chain links TRBV12-3 or TRBV12-4 with TRBJ1-1; D remains unclear. Between the trimmed V and J ends, which lost 3 bases and 6 bases, there was a span of 17 bases. This CDR3 spans 15 amino acids. CDR3 region: CASSFNHGEGAEAFF. The DNA for the CDR3 is TGTGCCAGCAGTTTTAATCATGGCGAGGGCGCTGAAGCTTTCTTT.

The chain joins TRBV30 to TRBJ1-2, with D unclear. V was clipped by 0 bases and J by 6 bases, with 11 bases between them. This CDR3 is built from 13 residues. CDR1 is GTSNPN, CDR2 SVGIG, per germline (reference sequence). CDR3 in DNA: TGTGCCTGGAGTGTGTTGGTTTCCGATGGCTACACCTTC. It encodes CAWSVLVSDGYTF. Together with reference TRBV30 and TRBJ1-2, the CDR3 gives the full variable domain: SQTIHQWPATLVQPVGSPLSLECTVEGTSNPNLYWYRQAAGRGLQLLFYSVGIGQISSEVPQNLSASRPQDRQFILSSKKLLLSDSGFYLCAWSVLVSDGYTFGSGTRLTVV.

Written as DNA, the CDR3 is TGCAGCGCTACCAGGACCGGACTAGCGGGAGATACGCAGTATTTT. This codes for CSATRTGLAGDTQYF. This chain links TRBV29-1 with TRBJ2-3, with 11 bases aligning to TRBD2. The CDR3 is 15 residues long. With 7 bases clipped from V and 5 bases from J, the junction kept 11 bases outside the gene matches. Germline V gene data show CDR1 as SQVTM and CDR2 as ANQGSEA.

This clonotype was detected many times. The chain recombines TRBV7-9 with TRBJ1-1; D unclear. V lost 3 bases and J 0 bases, leaving 8 bases between the germline ends. The CDR3 is 14 amino acids. Germline CDR1 is SEHNR and CDR2 is FQNEAQ (reference sequence). The DNA of the CDR3 is TGTGCCAGCAGCTTTTGGACGGTGAACACTGAAGCTTTCTTT. This encodes CASSFWTVNTEAFF.

The genes are TRBV3-1 and TRBJ1-3, with 8 bases fitting TRBD1. CDR1 is LGHDT and CDR2 is YNNKEL in the germline V gene (reference sequence). V lost 4 bases to trimming and J lost 4 bases; unmatched junction nucleotides: 6. The length of the CDR3 is 15 residues. CDR3 nucleotide sequence: TGTGCCAGCAGCCGAGGACAGGGTCTAGGAAACACCATATATTTT. Amino acids: CASSRGQGLGNTIYF.

V is TRBV20-1 and J is TRBJ2-1, with 10 bases lining up with TRBD2. Unmatched junction bases numbered 9, after V lost 2 bases and J lost 5 bases. From germline, CDR1 is DFQATT and CDR2 SNEGSKA (reference sequence). CDR3 length: 16 residues. The CDR3 loop reads CSARMYGLAANNEQFF. DNA for the CDR3: TGCAGTGCTAGAATGTACGGACTAGCGGCCAACAATGAGCAGTTCTTC.

The chain joins TRBV7-9 to TRBJ2-7; D may be TRBD1 (6 bases). Germline assignment: CDR1 SEHNR and CDR2 FQNEAQ (reference sequence). The CDR3 totals 14 residues. V was clipped by 11 bases and J by 2 bases, with 19 bases between them. CDR3 DNA: TGTGCCGGACAGCCCTCGGCAGCTACCTACGAGCAGTACTTC. It codes for CAGQPSAATYEQYF.

The genes are TRBV3-1 and TRBJ2-7, with unresolved D. From germline, CDR1 is LGHDT and CDR2 YNNKEL (reference sequence). Between the trimmed V and J ends, which lost 0 bases and 5 bases, there was a span of 11 bases. This CDR3 comprises 14 residues. This CDR3 reads CASSQDLVNNEQYF. The CDR3 DNA sequence: TGTGCCAGCAGCCAAGATCTAGTCAACAACGAGCAGTACTTC.

In this sample, this clonotype turned up many times. The J gene is TRBJ2-1, the V gene TRBV7-9; D is possibly TRBD1 or TRBD2 (5 bases each). Trimming pared 6 bases from V and 2 bases from J, leaving 17 bases between. The CDR3 totals 16 residues. CDR1 is SEHNR, CDR2 FQNEAQ, per germline (reference sequence). The CDR3 region is CASSYYGTPTYNEQFF. The CDR3 bases are TGTGCCAGCAGTTATTACGGGACCCCTACCTACAATGAGCAGTTCTTC.

This clonotype was seen at least ten times. The chain employs TRBV11-2 and TRBJ2-2; no reliable D call. The CDR3 runs to 14 residues. Trimming took off 0 bases at V and 6 bases at J, with 8 bases between the two ends. CDR1 and CDR2 from the germline V gene are SGHAT and FQNNGV. The CDR3: CASSLDRLPGELFF. The CDR3 DNA reads as TGTGCCAGCAGCTTAGATCGCTTGCCCGGGGAGCTGTTTTTT.

This clonotype showed up many times. The chain joins TRBV12-3 or TRBV12-4 to TRBJ2-4; D might be TRBD1 (6 bases). Trimming removed 6 bases from V and 5 bases from J, with 11 bases in between. The CDR3 sequence is 13 residues long. CDR3 region: CASSTGPENIQYF. In DNA, the CDR3 is TGTGCCAGCAGCACAGGGCCGGAAAACATTCAGTACTTC.

The chain combines TRBV10-1 with TRBJ2-7; 9 positions match TRBD1. With V trimmed by 8 bases and J by 7 bases, 12 bases remained unmatched. The CDR3 sequence is 14 residues long. CDR1 is WNHNN and CDR2 is SYGVQD in the germline V gene (reference sequence). CDR3 nucleotides: TGCGCCAGCTCGTCCGGGACAGGGTTTAAGGAGCAGTACTTC. Protein sequence: CASSSGTGFKEQYF.

This clonotype has a handful of counts. This chain connects TRBV20-1 to TRBJ2-5, with TRBD2 matching 7 bases. CDR3 length equals 16 residues. V shed 6 bases and J 4 bases; nucleotides not matched to a gene: 17. Germline CDR1 is DFQATT and CDR2 is SNEGSKA (reference sequence). The DNA for the CDR3 is TGCAGTGCCGGGGGGTCCCAATTCGAGCGGAGAGAGACCCAGTACTTC. It codes for CSAGGSQFERRETQYF.

The chain has TRBV19 and TRBJ1-1, with D tentatively TRBD1 (5 bases). The CDR3 runs to 15 residues. Trimming removed 3 bases at V and 1 base at J, with 12 bases between. Germline-derived CDR1 and CDR2 are LNHDA and SQIVND (reference sequence). The CDR3 protein is CASSIIGGGNTEAFF. CDR3 DNA sequence: TGTGCCAGTAGTATTATAGGTGGGGGGAACACTGAAGCTTTCTTT.

This clonotype has more than one count but fewer than ten. This may arise from a read error, as a much more abundant clone is one base away. The CDR3 DNA is TGTGCCAGCACCTCCGGGGCCGCCTCCTACGTGCAGTACTTC. Its translation is CASTSGAASYVQYF. The V and J genes are TRBV28 and TRBJ2-7; TRBD1 or TRBD2 may be the D gene (5 bases each). This CDR3 is built from 14 residues. The germline V gene has CDR1 MDHEN and CDR2 SYDVKM. The full variable domain, its missing parts supplied by reference TRBV28 and TRBJ2-7, is DVKVTQSSRYLVKRTGEKVFLECVQDMDHENMFWYRQDPGLGLRLIYFSYDVKMKEKGDIPEGYSVSREKKERFSLILESASTNQTSMYLCASTSGAASYVQYFGPGTRLTVT.

This clonotype was counted at least ten times. This chain links TRBV5-5 with TRBJ1-4; no definite D call. CDR1 and CDR2 from the germline V gene are SGHKS and YYEKEE (reference sequence). With 4 bases removed from V and 7 bases from J, the gap between germline ends came to 14 bases. The CDR3 is 14 amino acids. The CDR3 nucleotides read TGTGCCAGCAGCCCAAAGACCTTGGGTGAAAAACTGTTTTTT. It is translated as CASSPKTLGEKLFF.

This clonotype occurred many times. This rearrangement joins TRBV18 to TRBJ1-2, with TRBD1 as a possible D gene (6 bases). CDR3 size: 14 residues. Trimming removed 6 bases from V and 3 bases from J, with 14 bases in between. Per the germline V gene, CDR1 is KGHSH and CDR2 is LQKENI. DNA for the CDR3: TGTGCCAGCTCGCGGGACAACATGGACTATGGCTACACCTTC. Encoded protein: CASSRDNMDYGYTF.

As concerns this clonotype: A read error may explain this, as a much larger clone is one base away. The chain is built from TRBV12-3 or TRBV12-4 and TRBJ1-6; D is possibly TRBD1 (6 bases). The length of the CDR3 is 13 residues. The CDR3 spells CASQQGAWSLLHF. The CDR3 DNA is TGTGCCAGCCAACAGGGTGCATGGTCACTCCTCCACTTT.

This clonotype was recorded at least ten times. The chain links TRBV12-3 or TRBV12-4 to TRBJ2-3; the match to TRBD2 covers 13 bases. This CDR3 is built from 18 residues. V was pared by 4 bases and J by 2 bases, with 9 bases of the junction left unmatched. CDR3 sequence reads: CASSSTGTSGVDTDTQYF. CDR3 sequence (DNA): TGTGCCAGCAGTTCGACCGGGACTAGCGGGGTGGACACAGATACGCAGTATTTT.

This clonotype was picked up many times. This chain links TRBV5-1 with TRBJ2-7; unclear D gene. V was pared by 2 bases and J by 2 bases, with 8 bases between. Germline assignment: CDR1 SGHRS and CDR2 YFSETQ. There are 13 residues in the CDR3. DNA for the CDR3: TGCGCCAGCAGCTTCGCGGCCACCTACGAGCAGTACTTC. It encodes CASSFAATYEQYF.